The 13 T cell receptor beta chains below come from one sample, sequenced in a study of cytomegalovirus exposure and HLA in healthy donors. Generated by immunoSEQ multiplex PCR, the TCRdb table keeps only in-frame clones and is missing some. The data contain 100,000 to 150,000 clones, roughly nine tenths of them singletons. Source material: PBMCs. All receptors come from a woman between 18 and 30 years old in good health and CMV-seronegative.

This clone appeared once. CDR3 amino acids: CASSDGSGSSNEQFF. The CDR3 DNA reads TGTGCCAGCAGTGATGGTAGCGGGAGCTCCAATGAGCAGTTCTTC. The gene calls are TRBV6-4 and TRBJ2-1; 9 nucleotides line up with TRBD2. V dropped 3 bases and J dropped 6; count of bases not matched to a gene: 6. Per germline, CDR1 MRHNA and CDR2 SNTAGT. The CDR3 is 15 residues long.

The rearrangement links TRBV4-2 to TRBJ2-3; a weak D match, TRBD2 (5 bases). V lost 3 bases, J lost 8 bases, and 6 bases lay in between. Germline V lookup: CDR1 LGHNA, CDR2 YNFKEQ. CDR3 length: 11 amino acids. The CDR3 bases are TGTGCCAGCAGCCAGGGAGCTACGCAGTATTTT. This translates into CASSQGATQYF.

This clone was detected once. The chain is built from TRBV28 and TRBJ2-6, with 10 bases identical to TRBD2. With 6 bases clipped from V and 4 bases from J, the junction kept 9 bases outside the gene matches. CDR1 MDHEN and CDR2 SYDVKM come from the germline V gene. The CDR3 has 17 amino acids. CDR3 in amino acids: CASSRGTSVTGANVLTF. The CDR3 nucleotides read TGTGCCAGCAGCCGAGGGACTAGCGTCACCGGGGCCAACGTCCTGACTTTC.

The chain joins TRBV6-1 to TRBJ2-1, with TRBD2 matching over 7 bases. V was pared by 7 bases and J by 6 bases, with 6 bases of the junction left unmatched. Germline values: CDR1 MNHNS, CDR2 SASEGT. The CDR3 consists of 13 residues. The CDR3 coding sequence is TGTGCCAGCACGGGGGGAGGAGGCAATGAGCAGTTCTTC. Its protein product is CASTGGGGNEQFF.

The rearrangement uses TRBV21-1 and TRBJ2-5; the table names TRBD1, a call not compared with the DNA. TRBV21-1 is deemed a pseudogene. This CDR3 comprises 16 residues. The CDR3 is CASTSRRTEVKETQYF. The DNA of the CDR3 is TGTGCCAGCACCTCTCGGAGGACAGAAGTAAAGGAGACCCAGTACTTC.

This chain connects TRBV28 to TRBJ2-7; 11 nucleotides agree with TRBD2. J was trimmed by 7 bases and V by 8 bases; bases with no gene match: 16. Germline loops: CDR1 MDHEN, CDR2 SYDVKM. CDR3 size: 16 residues. The CDR3 is CASPPILAGAPGEQYF. The CDR3, as DNA: TGTGCCAGCCCGCCCATACTAGCGGGGGCCCCCGGGGAGCAGTACTTC.

This chain joins TRBV7-2 and TRBJ2-5, with D unresolved. This CDR3 has 15 amino acids. CDR1 and CDR2 from the germline V gene are SGHTA and FQGNSA. Trimming took 8 bases from V and 4 from J, leaving 20 bases between them. The CDR3 reads CASSHGQVVGETQYF. In DNA form, the CDR3 reads TGTGCCAGCTCCCATGGGCAGGTGGTCGGAGAGACCCAGTACTTC.

This chain uses TRBV1 with TRBJ1-3. TRBV1 is noted as a pseudogene. The CDR3 covers 18 residues. The CDR3, as DNA: TGCACCAGCAGCCAAGATTGGCGGGACGGCTTCTCTGGAAACACCATATATTTT. Its translation: CTSSQDWRDGFSGNTIYF.

The chain is built from TRBV18 and TRBJ1-5; 8 nucleotides agree with TRBD1. The CDR3 totals 15 residues. V was clipped by 3 bases and J by 9 bases; unmatched bases: 10. Germline CDR1 KGHSH, CDR2 LQKENI. CDR3 amino acids: CASSPQNSGTGPQHF. DNA of the CDR3: TGTGCCAGCTCACCCCAAAATTCCGGGACAGGGCCCCAGCATTTT.

This rearrangement joins TRBV5-6 to TRBJ1-1; D not certain. The germline CDR1 and CDR2 sequences are SGHDT and YYEEEE. This CDR3 spans 15 amino acids. Trimming removed 4 bases from V and 1 base from J, with 14 bases in between. The CDR3 DNA follows: TGTGCCAGCAGCGCCTCCCCTCAGGCGAACACTGAAGCTTTCTTT. Its protein product is CASSASPQANTEAFF.

The genes are TRBV7-3 and TRBJ2-1; tentative D call: TRBD2 (6 bases). The CDR3 spans 15 residues. With 5 bases removed from V and 8 bases from J, the gap between germline ends came to 19 bases. Germline V lookup: CDR1 SGHTA, CDR2 FQGTGA. The CDR3 DNA reads TGTGCCAGCAGCCCGCCGGGGTGGAGGGTCGATGAGCAGTTCTTC. This sequence encodes CASSPPGWRVDEQFF. Full variable domain (rest looked up from reference TRBV7-3 and TRBJ2-1): GAGVSQTPSNKVTEKGKYVELRCDPISGHTALYWYRQSLGQGPEFLIYFQGTGAADDSGLPNDRFFAVRPEGSVSTLKIQRTERGDSAVYLCASSPPGWRVDEQFFGPGTRLTVL.

CDR3 protein: CASSSFLQMTEAFF. CDR3 nucleotides: TGTGCCAGCAGCTCCTTCTTACAGATGACTGAAGCTTTCTTT. The rearrangement uses TRBV11-3 and TRBJ1-1; D ambiguous. Trimming shortened V by 4 bases and J by 5 bases, and 14 bases separated the two germline ends. This CDR3 has 14 residues. CDR1 SGHNT and CDR2 YENEEA come from the germline V gene.

The gene calls are TRBV7-9 and TRBJ2-5; D is ambiguous. Germline lookup yields CDR1 SEHNR and CDR2 FQNEAQ (reference sequence). Trimming removed 5 bases at V and 0 bases at J, with 13 bases between. The CDR3 runs 15 residues. DNA for the CDR3: TGTGCCAGCAGCCCCGAGACGGCGGACCAAGAGACCCAGTACTTC. Translating it yields CASSPETADQETQYF. Filled out from reference TRBV7-9 and TRBJ2-5, the complete variable domain reads DTGVSQNPRHKITKRGQNVTFRCDPISEHNRLYWYRQTLGQGPEFLTYFQNEAQLEKSRLLSDRFSAERPKGSFSTLEIQRTEQGDSAMYLCASSPETADQETQYFGPGTRLLVL.